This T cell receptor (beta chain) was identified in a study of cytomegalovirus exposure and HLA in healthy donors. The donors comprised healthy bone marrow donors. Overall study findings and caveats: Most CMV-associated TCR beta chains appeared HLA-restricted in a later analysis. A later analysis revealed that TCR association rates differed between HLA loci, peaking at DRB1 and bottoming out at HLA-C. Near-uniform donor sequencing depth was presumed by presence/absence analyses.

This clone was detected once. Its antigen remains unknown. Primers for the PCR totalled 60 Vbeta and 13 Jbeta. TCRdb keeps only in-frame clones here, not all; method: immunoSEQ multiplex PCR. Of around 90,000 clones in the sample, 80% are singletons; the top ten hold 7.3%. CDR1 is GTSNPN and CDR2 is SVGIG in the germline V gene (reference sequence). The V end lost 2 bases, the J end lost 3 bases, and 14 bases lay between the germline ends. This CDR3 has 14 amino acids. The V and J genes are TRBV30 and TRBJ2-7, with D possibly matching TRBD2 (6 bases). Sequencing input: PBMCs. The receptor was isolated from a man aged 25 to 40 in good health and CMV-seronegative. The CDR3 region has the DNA TGTGCCTGGAGTTATGGGGGACTGCACTACGAGCAGTACTTC. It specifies CAWSYGGLHYEQYF.